This T cell receptor beta chain was sequenced during a study of human T cells and chemical hapten exposure. Turning to the study itself: From small differences in pooled library volume came most of the variation in per-sample TCR yields.

The study, taken as a whole, reports: Counts of TCRs above 1 in 1000 frequency stayed unchanged with DPC sensitization.

V was shortened by 1 base and J by 8 bases, with 12 bases between the two germline ends. The CDR3 totals 15 residues. Germline assignment: CDR1 SGHAT and CDR2 FQNNGV. The library tagged individual cDNA molecules with unique molecular identifiers. TCRdb reprocessed the 5' RACE reads via MiXCR and lists one record per CDR3 protein. The sample includes around 140,000 distinct CDR3 sequences, approximately 4% of them seen just once. This clonotype was seen repeatedly, ten times or more. Its target is not known. It was unfractionated whole blood from which total RNA was extracted. The genes are TRBV11-2 and TRBJ1-6; possibly TRBD1 for D (5 bases). This clonotype was obtained from a female donor in good health. The CDR3 loop is CASSLAAGTDSPLHF. CDR3 nucleotides: TGTGCCAGCAGCTTAGCGGCGGGGACCGATTCACCCCTCCACTTT.